This TCR beta chain was documented in a study of blood T cell repertoires in COVID-19. Clones were sequenced by immunoSEQ multiplex PCR, and TCRdb holds only the in-frame ones, with some missing. The table shows 350,000 to 450,000 clones, with approximately 90% occurring only once. The CDR3 consists of 12 residues. V was shortened by 0 bases and J by 3 bases, with 2 bases between the two germline ends. Germline loops: CDR1 LGHNT, CDR2 FRNRAP. Donors were grouped by their self-reported clinical history. What was sequenced was PBMCs or T cells enriched from blood (not recorded which). This clonotype originated in a man between 25 and 39 years old who had recovered from COVID-19. The gene calls are TRBV12-5 and TRBJ2-5; unclear D gene. The CDR3 protein is CASGLVEETQYF. For the CDR3, the DNA is TGTGCTAGTGGTTTGGTCGAAGAGACCCAGTACTTC.